These T cell receptor beta chains were read from a single sample in a study of beta chain features in type 1 diabetes. The repertoire was sequenced with immunoSEQ multiplex PCR; TCRdb's copy has only in-frame clones and lacks some. The sample shows under 300,000 clones, about a fifth of them seen only once. Material for sequencing was naive CD4+ T cells from blood. The receptors here all came from a woman aged 40 to 50 with type 1 diabetes. Each CDR3 is given with its conserved first and last residue. The D gene is left open where the match is weak. The size field is filled for only some rows; it gives once, few, many or a size class.

TRBV7-9	few	10	NA	TRBJ1-1	CASSFIEAFF	TGTGCCAGCAGCTTCATTGAAGCTTTCTTT
TRBV5-1	NA	14	NA	TRBJ1-5	CASSFGDSNQPQHF	TGCGCCAGCAGCTTCGGTGATAGCAATCAGCCCCAGCATTTT
TRBV9	NA	13	NA	TRBJ1-1	CASSVESGTEAFF	TGTGCCAGCAGCGTTGAATCGGGCACTGAAGCTTTCTTT
TRBV28	NA	15	TRBD2	TRBJ2-1	CASSPTRAGVNEQFF	TGTGCCAGCAGTCCCACCAGAGCGGGAGTCAATGAGCAGTTCTTC
TRBV7-2	NA	15	TRBD2	TRBJ2-1	CASSPGLGSYNEQFF	TGTGCCAGCAGCCCTGGACTAGGGTCCTACAATGAGCAGTTCTTC
TRBV4-3	NA	18	TRBD1	TRBJ1-4	CASSQELTGSRLNEKLFF	TGCGCCAGCAGCCAAGAATTGACAGGGAGCCGGCTTAATGAAAAACTGTTTTTT
TRBV5-1	few	15	NA	TRBJ1-4	CASSSSGTTNEKLFF	TGCGCCAGCAGCTCCTCGGGTACAACTAATGAAAAACTGTTTTTT
TRBV6-5	NA	15	TRBD1	TRBJ1-1	CASSSQGQGGTEAFF	TGTGCCAGCAGCTCACAGGGGCAGGGTGGCACTGAAGCTTTCTTT
TRBV5-6	few	16	NA	TRBJ2-7	CASSSTHQGGTYEQYF	TGTGCCAGCAGCTCGACCCACCAGGGCGGAACCTACGAGCAGTACTTC
TRBV21-1	NA	15	NA	TRBJ1-1	CASSTMTGSETEAFF	TGTGCCAGCAGCACGATGACAGGTTCGGAAACTGAAGCTTTCTTT
TRBV4-3	NA	15	NA	TRBJ2-3	CASSHLTQGTDTQYF	TGCGCCAGCAGCCATCTTACTCAAGGCACAGATACGCAGTATTTT
TRBV4-1	few	15	NA	TRBJ2-2	CASSRMQISTGELFF	TGCGCCAGCAGCCGAATGCAGATTTCCACCGGGGAGCTGTTTTTT
TRBV9	few	14	NA	TRBJ2-1	CASSAYQGYNEQFF	TGTGCCAGCAGCGCATATCAGGGCTACAATGAGCAGTTCTTC
TRBV19	few	18	NA	TRBJ1-5	CASSSPPGEGYSNQPQHF	TGTGCCAGTAGTTCTCCCCCTGGGGAGGGATATAGCAATCAGCCCCAGCATTTT
TRBV5-1	few	11	NA	TRBJ2-7	CASSLGGEQYF	TGCGCCAGCAGCTTGGGCGGCGAGCAGTACTTC
TRBV7-2	few	16	TRBD1	TRBJ2-5	CASSADRVKTQETQYF	TGTGCCAGCAGCGCGGACAGGGTTAAAACGCAAGAGACCCAGTACTTC
TRBV28	few	14	NA	TRBJ1-1	CASSLAGEENGAFF	TGTGCCAGCAGTTTGGCCGGTGAGGAAAACGGAGCTTTCTTT
TRBV7-2	few	14	NA	TRBJ2-2	CASSFTGLPGELFF	TGTGCCAGCAGCTTTACAGGGTTGCCCGGGGAGCTGTTTTTT
TRBV27	NA	15	NA	TRBJ1-6	CASSLAGPYNSPLHF	TGTGCCAGCAGTTTGGCAGGCCCCTATAATTCACCCCTCCACTTT
TRBV20-1	NA	10	NA	TRBJ1-2	CSALSYGYTF	TGCAGTGCTCTCTCTTATGGCTACACCTTC
TRBV28	few	14	TRBD2	TRBJ2-3	CASSLDSGKSTQYF	TGTGCCAGCAGTTTAGATAGCGGGAAGAGCACGCAGTATTTT
TRBV7-2	few	14	TRBD1	TRBJ2-5	CASSTDRGRETQYF	TGTGCCAGCAGCACAGACAGGGGAAGAGAGACCCAGTACTTC
TRBV10-3	NA	14	NA	TRBJ1-1	CAISSGGSPQEAFF	TGTGCCATCAGCAGCGGGGGTTCGCCCCAGGAAGCTTTCTTT
TRBV29-1	NA	14	TRBD1	TRBJ1-2	CSVRVTGGAEGYTF	TGCAGCGTTAGGGTCACAGGGGGCGCGGAGGGCTACACCTTC
TRBV2	NA	11	NA	TRBJ1-2	CASIAGYGYTF	TGTGCCAGCATTGCGGGGTATGGCTACACCTTC
TRBV29-1	few	14	TRBD2	TRBJ2-1	CSVVASGSYNEQFF	TGCAGCGTTGTGGCTAGCGGGTCCTACAATGAGCAGTTCTTC
TRBV2	NA	13	NA	TRBJ1-2	CASSVDSNYGYTF	TGTGCCAGCAGTGTGGACAGTAACTATGGCTACACCTTC
TRBV23-1	NA	15	TRBD1	TRBJ2-2	CASRLHRGKTGELFF	TGCGCCAGCCGTCTCCACAGGGGAAAGACCGGGGAGCTGTTTTTT